Below, 3 T cell receptor beta chains from the same sample are listed, as sequenced in a study of T cells in Graves' hyperthyroidism and ophthalmopathy (dated by TCRdb to the late 2010s). Library construction relied on multiplex PCR. TCRdb lists the instrument as Illumina HiSeq 2000. TCR beta CDR3 regions were amplified from RNA transcripts. For the first round of RT-PCR on the TCR CDR3, the HTBI primer set was used together with the Qiagen OneStep RT-PCR kit. TCRdb redid the processing of the public reads, applying fastp at Q25 and MiXCR, and retained in-frame beta chains. Records with the same CDR3 protein are collapsed into one entry carrying the most frequent genes and DNA. This sample gives around 700,000 distinct CDR3 sequences in total; about 17% of them show up just once. Roughly a sixth of the sample rests with the top ten. Specimen: blood. These receptors originate from a woman aged 45-65 years with Graves' hyperthyroidism that later progressed to Graves' ophthalmopathy.

The chain combines TRBV20-1 with TRBJ1-1; 8 bases align to TRBD1. The germline gives CDR1 DFQATT, CDR2 SNEGSKA (reference sequence). V trimming: 2 bases; J trimming: 5 bases; junction bases outside the gene matches: 4. There are 13 residues in the CDR3. Here the CDR3 DNA reads TGCAGTGCTAGAAAACGACAGGGGACTGAAGCTTTCTTT. Its protein product is CSARKRQGTEAFF.

DNA for the CDR3: TGTGCCAGCAGCACTTATATGAGGGGGTCTGGAAACACCATATATTTT. This codes for CASSTYMRGSGNTIYF. The chain uses TRBV7-8 and TRBJ1-3, with D possibly matching TRBD1 (6 bases). The CDR3 is made up of 16 amino acids. Trimming left V 5 bases short and J 1 base short, with 15 bases between. Germline values: CDR1 SGHVS, CDR2 FQNEAQ. Using reference TRBV7-8 and TRBJ1-3 for the parts outside the CDR3, the full variable domain is GAGVSQSPRYKVAKRGQDVALRCDPISGHVSLFWYQQALGQGPEFLTYFQNEAQLDKSGLPSDRFFAERPEGSVSTLKIQRTQQEDSAVYLCASSTYMRGSGNTIYFGEGSWLTVV.

A note on this clonotype: Given a much more abundant clone one base away, this may be a read error. The chain uses TRBV30 and TRBJ1-6, with D uncertain. This CDR3 has 11 residues. From germline, CDR1 is GTSNPN and CDR2 SVGIG (reference sequence). DNA of the CDR3: TGTGTCTCCTCTTCATTCTCACCCCTCCACTTT. This gives the protein CVSSSFSPLHF.